The source of this T cell receptor (beta chain) is a study of human thymus T cells. Broader study findings: Blood and thymic repertoires both appeared biased in V and J gene usage. Thymic repertoires of unrelated individuals were reported in related research to overlap highly.

V shed 3 bases and J shed 5 bases, with 13 bases lying between them. This CDR3 is 14 amino acids long. Germline V CDR1 and CDR2: LNHDA, SQIVND (reference sequence). In regard to this clone: Antigen specificity is unknown.

During corrective heart surgery, resections were taken, and the thymus tissue came from them. Those donating were healthy Finnish infants in corrective surgery for congenital heart defects. TCRdb's copy holds only in-frame clones and misses some; the assay was immunoSEQ multiplex PCR. Among fewer than 85,000 clones listed, 85% to 95% were seen once. J is TRBJ1-2 and V is TRBV19; D perhaps matches TRBD1 (6 bases). The origin of this receptor is a girl in the first two years of life with a congenital heart defect but otherwise immunologically healthy. Material: thymus tissue. DNA for the CDR3: TGTGCCAGTAGTATCCGGGGGCGCGATTATGGCTACACCTTC. This codes for CASSIRGRDYGYTF.